The clone carrying this T cell receptor beta chain has a single count. Its antigen is not known. The junction differs from germline at one of its ends, possibly a read error. This specimen belongs to a study of healthy donors' naive CD4 and CD8 T cells. Looking at the study overall: TCR alpha primers covered all functional IMGT alpha gene variants.

TCR libraries were built from approximately 0.55 ug of total RNA by linear amplification. In the authors' methods: From about five healthy donors, 78,498 rearranged TCR alpha transcripts were sequenced. TCRdb processed the reads anew with MiXCR; each CDR3 protein has one entry. TCRdb's processing, not the authors' own work, is the source of the V and J calls. The sample carries roughly 200,000 distinct CDR3 sequences, over 60% recorded once. Study results and limitations: Bias from naive T cell homeostatic proliferation was not addressed. Around 13% of CD4/CD8 propensity variance appeared explained by V, J and CDR3 charge.

CDR1 and CDR2 from the germline V gene are LNHNV and YYDKDF (reference sequence). This CDR3 contains 15 residues. This receptor was taken from a pool of human donors in good health; the sample pools cells from several healthy donors. This rearrangement joins TRBV15 to TRBJ2-3; 10 nucleotides align to TRBD1. Sequenced: naive CD4+ and CD8+ T cells sorted from blood, pooled from several donors. CDR3 sequence: CATSRTGGSTDMQYF. The CDR3 DNA is TGTGCCACCAGCAGGACAGGGGGCAGCACAGATATGCAGTATTTT.